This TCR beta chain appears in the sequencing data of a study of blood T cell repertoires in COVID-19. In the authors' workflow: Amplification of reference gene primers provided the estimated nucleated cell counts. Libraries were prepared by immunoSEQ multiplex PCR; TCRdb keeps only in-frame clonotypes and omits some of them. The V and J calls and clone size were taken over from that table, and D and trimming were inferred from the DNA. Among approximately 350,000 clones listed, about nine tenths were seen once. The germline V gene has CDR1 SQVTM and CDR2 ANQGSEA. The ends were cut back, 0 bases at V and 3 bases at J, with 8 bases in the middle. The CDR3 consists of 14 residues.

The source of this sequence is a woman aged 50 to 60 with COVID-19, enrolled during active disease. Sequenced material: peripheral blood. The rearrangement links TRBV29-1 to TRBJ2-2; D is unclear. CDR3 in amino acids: CSVEDRKHTGELFF. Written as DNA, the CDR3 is TGCAGCGTTGAAGACAGGAAACACACCGGGGAGCTGTTTTTT.